Following are 32 T cell receptor beta chains from one sample sequenced in a study of somatic mutations in cytotoxic T cells in rheumatoid arthritis (dated by TCRdb to between 2016 and 2019). Libraries were prepared through the immunoSEQ multiplex PCR assay. What TCRdb holds here is the immuneACCESS table cut down to in-frame rearrangements. Part of the clones is not present; checked against another copy, under half of the missing clones reflect an unresolved V gene, and the others are unexplained. For this sample the table gives 2,000 to 2,500 clones, of which approximately 80% were detected only once. The ten largest clones take up about 12% of the sample. The source material was CD8+ T cells sorted from blood. The receptors were sampled from a woman aged 70-85 years with rheumatoid arthritis.

The rearrangement uses TRBV7-3 and TRBJ2-3; a weak D match, TRBD2 (6 bases). The germline gives CDR1 SGHTA, CDR2 FQGTGA. Between the trimmed V and J ends, which lost 5 bases and 5 bases, there was a span of 17 bases. The CDR3 totals 15 residues. CDR3 DNA: TGTGCCAGCAGCCCCGTCGGCGGGAAGGGAGATACGCAGTATTTT. Protein product: CASSPVGGKGDTQYF.

The gene calls are TRBV9 and TRBJ2-5; 13 bases line up with TRBD2. CDR3 length equals 19 residues. Germline loops: CDR1 SGDLS, CDR2 YYNGEE. V was clipped by 0 bases and J by 7 bases; unmatched bases: 15. The CDR3 DNA reads TGTGCCAGCAGCGTAGGGGGAGGGAGACTAGCGGGAGGAATAGGGACCCAGTACTTC. Amino acids: CASSVGGGRLAGGIGTQYF.

The chain joins TRBV9 to TRBJ2-2; 7 nucleotides agree with TRBD1. Trimming cost V 4 bases and J 0 bases; bases outside gene matches: 3. From germline, CDR1 is SGDLS and CDR2 YYNGEE. The CDR3 is 15 residues long. CDR3 bases: TGTGCCAGCAGCATCGGGACAGCGAACACCGGGGAGCTGTTTTTT. Amino acids: CASSIGTANTGELFF. Full variable domain (outside the CDR3, taken from reference TRBV9 and TRBJ2-2): DSGVTQTPKHLITATGQRVTLRCSPRSGDLSVYWYQQSLDQGLQFLIQYYNGEERAKGNILERFSAQQFPDLHSELNLSSLELGDSALYFCASSIGTANTGELFFGEGSRLTVL.

This clone was detected a few times. The genes are TRBV27 and TRBJ2-1, with TRBD1 matching 7 bases. The germline gives CDR1 MNHEY, CDR2 SMNVEV (reference sequence). This CDR3 region has 16 residues. Trimming cost V 5 bases and J 3 bases; bases outside gene matches: 10. Here the CDR3 reads CASSLQGSLGYNEQFF. The DNA of the CDR3 is TGTGCCAGCAGTCTACAGGGGTCTTTAGGCTACAATGAGCAGTTCTTC.

J is TRBJ1-2 and V is TRBV2; 11 positions agree with TRBD1. CDR3 size: 15 residues. V lost 3 bases to trimming and J lost 3 bases; unmatched junction nucleotides: 3. Germline CDR1 reads SNHLY; CDR2 reads FYNNEI. For the CDR3, the DNA is TGTGCCAGCAGTGATGGGACAGGGGGAGACTATGGCTACACCTTC. As protein: CASSDGTGGDYGYTF.

The rearrangement joins TRBV4-2 to TRBJ2-6; tentative D call: TRBD1 (5 bases). The CDR3 is made up of 16 amino acids. Germline-derived CDR1 and CDR2 are LGHNA and YNFKEQ. V shed 5 bases and J shed 4 bases, with 15 bases lying between them. CDR3 coding DNA: TGTGCCAGCAGCGTAACCAGGGAATCGGGGGCCAACGTCCTGACTTTC. This sequence encodes CASSVTRESGANVLTF.

The chain is built from TRBV27 and TRBJ1-2; the D is unclear. The CDR3 is made up of 13 amino acids. The V end lost 0 bases, the J end lost 4 bases, and 6 bases lay between the germline ends. CDR1 is MNHEY and CDR2 is SMNVEV in the germline V gene (reference sequence). CDR3 amino acids: CASSLSEGYGYTF. CDR3 DNA: TGTGCCAGCAGTTTATCCGAGGGCTATGGCTACACCTTC.

This clone was seen a single time. The gene calls are TRBV7-9 and TRBJ2-5; D is ambiguous. The germline V and J ends were trimmed by 5 bases and 5 bases, with 9 bases remaining between them. The CDR3 has 12 residues. CDR1 is SEHNR and CDR2 is FQNEAQ in the germline V gene (reference sequence). The CDR3 loop reads CASSLSPETQYF. DNA of the CDR3: TGTGCCAGCAGCCTGTCCCCGGAGACCCAGTACTTC.

This sequence joins TRBV28 and TRBJ2-3; no clear D. Germline lookup yields CDR1 MDHEN and CDR2 SYDVKM. The CDR3 totals 15 residues. The germline V and J ends were trimmed by 6 bases and 10 bases, with 23 bases remaining between them. The CDR3 DNA reads TGTGCCAGCAGCAGGAACTCGGCGTCTCCCTGGTCGCAGTATTTT. Translated, it gives CASSRNSASPWSQYF. The whole variable domain, remainder taken from reference TRBV28 and TRBJ2-3, is DVKVTQSSRYLVKRTGEKVFLECVQDMDHENMFWYRQDPGLGLRLIYFSYDVKMKEKGDIPEGYSVSREKKERFSLILESASTNQTSMYLCASSRNSASPWSQYFGPGTRLTVL.

V gene TRBV5-4 combines with J gene TRBJ2-7, with D perhaps TRBD2 (6 bases). Trimming cost V 2 bases and J 2 bases, with 11 bases left between them. Germline lookup yields CDR1 SGHNT and CDR2 YYREEE (reference sequence). The CDR3 runs 14 residues. The CDR3 here is CASSLSASAYEQYF. The CDR3 nucleotides are TGTGCCAGCAGCTTATCGGCTAGCGCCTACGAGCAGTACTTC.

The CDR3 reads CASSFYPQSGQGGFKADTEAFF. The CDR3 region has the DNA TGTGCCAGCAGCTTTTACCCCCAATCCGGACAGGGAGGGTTTAAAGCGGACACTGAAGCTTTCTTT. The chain has TRBV7-3 and TRBJ1-1, with TRBD1 identical over 8 bases. J was trimmed by 3 bases and V by 3 bases; bases with no gene match: 27. This CDR3 has 22 amino acids. Germline assignment: CDR1 SGHTA and CDR2 FQGTGA.

The CDR3 sequence is CASSFFSRGPYEQYF. The DNA for the CDR3 is TGTGCCAGCAGCTTCTTCTCCAGGGGGCCCTACGAGCAGTACTTC. This sequence joins TRBV7-8 and TRBJ2-7; TRBD1 aligns across 8 bases. The CDR3 runs to 15 residues. Trimming cost V 3 bases and J 2 bases; bases outside gene matches: 6. Germline V lookup: CDR1 SGHVS, CDR2 FQNEAQ.

The chain recombines TRBV10-3 with TRBJ1-4; TRBD1 aligns across 10 bases. Germline V gene data show CDR1 as ENHRY and CDR2 as SYGVKD. The CDR3 has 15 amino acids. J gave up 7 bases and V 3 bases, and 5 bases lay outside the gene matches. As DNA, the CDR3 is TGTGCCATCAGTGAATCCGGGACAGGGGTTGAAAAACTGTTTTTT. Protein: CAISESGTGVEKLFF.

The genes are TRBV6-5 and TRBJ1-1, with D perhaps TRBD1 (6 bases). In germline, CDR1 is MNHEY, CDR2 SVGAGI. CDR3 length equals 14 residues. Trimming left V 4 bases short and J 2 bases short, with 11 bases between. The CDR3, as DNA: TGTGCCAGCAGTTCGACAGGTTTAAACACTGAAGCTTTCTTT. Protein product: CASSSTGLNTEAFF.

This rearrangement joins TRBV11-2 to TRBJ2-2, with 7 bases aligning to TRBD1. Germline CDR1 and CDR2: SGHAT and FQNNGV. The CDR3 spans 14 residues. The junction had 7 bases not matched to a gene; V was cut back by 6 bases and J by 6 bases. CDR3 sequence: CASRGPGGAGELFF. CDR3 in DNA: TGTGCCAGCAGAGGCCCAGGGGGAGCCGGGGAGCTGTTTTTT.

This chain connects TRBV4-2 to TRBJ2-1, with D possibly being TRBD2 (6 bases). V gave up 1 base and J gave up 5 bases, with 15 bases separating them. CDR1 is LGHNA, CDR2 YNFKEQ, per germline. This CDR3 spans 16 amino acids. The CDR3 DNA reads TGTGCCAGCAGCCAAGTTGGAGCGGAGGGGAACAATGAGCAGTTCTTC. It translates to CASSQVGAEGNNEQFF.

The V gene is TRBV6-7, the J gene TRBJ2-1; 7 bases line up with TRBD2. TRBV6-7 is placed among ORFs of uncertain function. Trimming removed 6 bases from V and 3 bases from J; junction bases left unmatched: 5. The CDR3 loop spans 14 amino acids. This CDR3 is CASSASGVYNEQFF. The CDR3 nucleotides are TGTGCCAGCAGCGCTAGCGGAGTCTACAATGAGCAGTTCTTC.

The chain couples TRBV21-1 to TRBJ2-5; TRBD2, the D gene given by the table, was not confirmed from the DNA. TRBV21-1 is termed a pseudogene. The CDR3 loop spans 19 amino acids. DNA of the CDR3: TGTGCCAGCAGCAACCCAGCAACCTCTAGCTGGAGAGCTCAAGAGACCCAGTACTTC. Translation: CASSNPATSSWRAQETQYF.

The rearrangement links TRBV11-2 to TRBJ2-7, with TRBD2 identical over 8 bases. The CDR3 is made up of 15 amino acids. From germline, CDR1 is SGHAT and CDR2 FQNNGV. The junction had 6 bases not matched to a gene; V was cut back by 5 bases and J by 0 bases. CDR3 loop: CASSEGLAHSYEQYF. The CDR3, as DNA: TGTGCCAGCAGCGAAGGACTAGCCCACTCCTACGAGCAGTACTTC.

This chain connects TRBV19 to TRBJ2-7, with 9 nucleotides matching TRBD1. The CDR3 totals 14 residues. J gave up 2 bases and V 5 bases, and 4 bases lay outside the gene matches. Germline values: CDR1 LNHDA, CDR2 SQIVND (reference sequence). The CDR3: CASSLTGGTYEQYF. CDR3 bases: TGTGCCAGTAGTCTTACAGGGGGCACCTACGAGCAGTACTTC.

The chain joins TRBV6-5 to TRBJ1-2; D is possibly TRBD1 (5 bases). The CDR3 consists of 14 residues. Germline CDR1 reads MNHEY; CDR2 reads SVGAGI. Between the trimmed V and J ends, which lost 3 bases and 7 bases, there was a span of 15 bases. CDR3 nucleotides: TGTGCCAGCAGTTATCGGGGGGATGGCGCTGGCTACACCTTC. It encodes CASSYRGDGAGYTF.

This sequence joins TRBV19 and TRBJ2-1; the D is unclear. Trimming took off 7 bases at V and 0 bases at J, with 16 bases between the two ends. Germline CDR1 and CDR2: LNHDA and SQIVND (reference sequence). The CDR3 runs to 16 residues. CDR3 loop: CASIPSLRSSYNEQFF. The DNA of the CDR3 is TGTGCCAGTATCCCCTCGTTAAGGAGCTCCTACAATGAGCAGTTCTTC.

In DNA form, the CDR3 reads TGTGCCAGCAGCTGGACAGGGGGCTACTATGGCTACACCTTC. Translation: CASSWTGGYYGYTF. The V gene is TRBV13, the J gene TRBJ1-2, with 11 positions matching TRBD1. The length of the CDR3 is 14 residues. From germline, CDR1 is PRHDT and CDR2 FYEKMQ (reference sequence). V dropped 4 bases and J dropped 3; count of bases not matched to a gene: 1. The variable domain in full, with the rest retrieved from reference TRBV13 and TRBJ1-2, is AAGVIQSPRHLIKEKRETATLKCYPIPRHDTVYWYQQGPGQDPQFLISFYEKMQSDKGSIPDRFSAQQFSDYHSELNMSSLELGDSALYFCASSWTGGYYGYTFGSGTRLTVV.

The genes are TRBV14 and TRBJ1-1; D is undetermined. Germline V lookup: CDR1 SGHDN, CDR2 FVKESK. The CDR3 has 15 residues. The V gene lost 1 base and the J gene lost 0 bases, with 9 bases spanning the gap. The CDR3 sequence: CASSQGAGVNTEAFF. DNA for the CDR3: TGTGCCAGCAGCCAAGGGGCCGGGGTGAACACTGAAGCTTTCTTT.

The chain carries TRBV4-2 and TRBJ2-3; 10 bases are a match to TRBD2. The CDR3 contains 18 residues. The V and J ends lost 0 bases and 2 bases, in that order; junction bases with no gene match: 8. Per germline, CDR1 LGHNA and CDR2 YNFKEQ. The CDR3 loop is CASSQEPLTSGFTDTQYF. The CDR3 DNA is TGTGCCAGCAGCCAAGAACCCCTGACTAGCGGGTTCACAGATACGCAGTATTTT.

The CDR3 nucleotides read TGTGCCAGCAGCTTAGAGGCGACAGGGGGAAACAATCAGCCCCAGCATTTT. Amino acids: CASSLEATGGNNQPQHF. V gene TRBV11-2 combines with J gene TRBJ1-5; 9 bases match TRBD1. The CDR3 spans 17 residues. Trimming took 0 bases from V and 3 from J; bases not matched to a gene: 6. CDR1 and CDR2 (germline): SGHAT, FQNNGV.

This sequence joins TRBV4-2 and TRBJ2-2; perhaps TRBD2 as D (7 bases). The germline CDR1 and CDR2 sequences are LGHNA and YNFKEQ. The length of the CDR3 is 16 residues. V was trimmed by 1 base and J by 4 bases, leaving 13 bases between them. CDR3 in amino acids: CASSQGEGEGTGELFF. The CDR3, as DNA: TGTGCCAGCAGCCAAGGAGAGGGGGAGGGCACCGGGGAGCTGTTTTTT.

The chain employs TRBV6-1 and TRBJ1-1; D call uncertain. Germline V gene lookup returns CDR1 MNHNS and CDR2 SASEGT. The CDR3 runs 11 residues. Trimming stripped 7 bases from V and 9 bases from J, with 12 bases between. This CDR3 reads CASTETLKAFF. The DNA for the CDR3 is TGTGCCAGCACCGAAACTTTAAAAGCTTTCTTT.

CDR3 residues: CASSVSGTGEQYF. The CDR3 DNA reads TGTGCCAGCAGCGTCTCCGGGACTGGTGAGCAGTACTTC. The chain has TRBV9 and TRBJ2-7; D is perhaps TRBD2 (6 bases). The CDR3 runs to 13 residues. V lost 2 bases and J 7 bases, leaving 13 bases between the germline ends. In germline, CDR1 is SGDLS, CDR2 YYNGEE.

V is TRBV2 and J is TRBJ1-2; TRBD1 might be the D (6 bases). Germline V gene data show CDR1 as SNHLY and CDR2 as FYNNEI. V lost 6 bases and J 6 bases, leaving 14 bases between the germline ends. This CDR3 comprises 13 residues. The CDR3 bases are TGTGCCAGCAGGATTCAGGGGAGGGATGGCTACACCTTC. This gives the protein CASRIQGRDGYTF.

This chain joins TRBV19 and TRBJ2-7; the D is unclear. Deletions cut 1 base from V and 0 bases from J, with 7 bases between. Germline lookup yields CDR1 LNHDA and CDR2 SQIVND (reference sequence). CDR3 size: 14 residues. CDR3 bases: TGTGCCAGTAGTATAGTAGAGAGCTCCTACGAGCAGTACTTC. It yields the protein CASSIVESSYEQYF.

V usage is TRBV27 and J usage is TRBJ2-3; 7 bases map to TRBD1. The germline V gene encodes CDR1 MNHEY and CDR2 SMNVEV (reference sequence). The CDR3 is 13 residues long. The trim removed 8 bases at V and 2 bases at J, leaving 4 bases unmatched. CDR3 sequence reads: CASGTENTDTQYF. The CDR3 coding sequence is TGTGCCAGCGGGACAGAAAACACAGATACGCAGTATTTT.